The 23 T cell receptor beta chains below come from one sample, sequenced in a study of T cell responses to AZD1222 COVID-19 vaccine. Assay: immunoSEQ multiplex PCR; the TCRdb copy retains only in-frame clones and omits some. The repertoire has fewer than 90,000 clones, approximately 89% of them found once; the top ten carry about 6.1%. This specimen was peripheral blood, taken 28 days after the second AZD1222 dose. The origin of the receptors is an adult who received the AZD1222 COVID-19 vaccine.

CDR3 protein: CASSLSANTEAFF. The DNA for the CDR3 is TGTGCCAGCAGTTTGAGTGCGAACACTGAAGCTTTCTTT. This chain links TRBV6-5 with TRBJ1-1; D is uncertain. Germline V lookup: CDR1 MNHEY, CDR2 SVGAGI. V gave up 4 bases and J gave up 1 base, with 7 bases separating them. The CDR3 contains 13 residues.

The chain carries TRBV6-5 and TRBJ1-2; no firm D call. The length of the CDR3 is 10 residues. Germline CDR1 reads MNHEY; CDR2 reads SVGAGI. V was cut by 7 bases and J by 8 bases, with 8 bases left in between. The CDR3 DNA sequence: TGTGCCAGCAAGGGTGAGGGCTACACCTTC. It yields the protein CASKGEGYTF.

The V gene is TRBV6-2 or TRBV6-3, the J gene TRBJ1-1, with TRBD1 matching 7 bases. The germline V gene has CDR1 MNHEY and CDR2 SVGEGT. CDR3 size: 14 residues. V trimming: 4 bases; J trimming: 2 bases; junction bases outside the gene matches: 4. CDR3 DNA: TGTGCCAGCAGTTGGGACAGAATAAACACTGAAGCTTTCTTT. Protein product: CASSWDRINTEAFF.

This clone was counted a few times. This chain connects TRBV18 to TRBJ2-5; 10 bases agree with TRBD1. The CDR3 totals 18 residues. Germline loops: CDR1 KGHSH, CDR2 LQKENI. The J segment lost 1 base and the V segment lost 6 bases, leaving 14 bases of the junction unmatched. The CDR3 region is CASSPAWDRGISQETQYF. Here the CDR3 DNA reads TGTGCCAGCTCGCCGGCCTGGGACAGGGGAATATCCCAAGAGACCCAGTACTTC. Full variable domain (outside the CDR3, taken from reference TRBV18 and TRBJ2-5): NAGVMQNPRHLVRRRGQEARLRCSPMKGHSHVYWYRQLPEEGLKFMVYLQKENIIDESGMPKERFSAEFPKEGPSILRIQQVVRGDSAAYFCASSPAWDRGISQETQYFGPGTRLLVL.

The J gene is TRBJ2-7, the V gene TRBV4-2; no clear D gene. CDR1 and CDR2 from the germline V gene are LGHNA and YNFKEQ. V lost 1 base and J lost 5, with 12 bases in between. The CDR3 length is 14 residues. The DNA for the CDR3 is TGTGCCAGCAGCCAAGGTGACTCACCCCACGAGCAGTACTTC. This codes for CASSQGDSPHEQYF.

This clone was counted once. This sequence joins TRBV5-1 and TRBJ1-1, with D unclear. V was shortened by 1 base and J by 0 bases, with 10 bases between the two germline ends. Germline V lookup: CDR1 SGHRS, CDR2 YFSETQ. This CDR3 contains 15 residues. The CDR3 loop reads CASSLIQALNTEAFF. The CDR3 region has the DNA TGCGCCAGCAGCTTGATTCAGGCATTGAACACTGAAGCTTTCTTT.

V gene TRBV5-5 combines with J gene TRBJ1-1, with D possibly matching TRBD1 (5 bases). There are 14 residues in the CDR3. The germline V and J ends were trimmed by 3 bases and 0 bases, with 9 bases remaining between them. From germline, CDR1 is SGHKS and CDR2 YYEKEE (reference sequence). In DNA, the CDR3 is TGTGCCAGCAGCTCAACGACAGTGAACACTGAAGCTTTCTTT. Translated, it gives CASSSTTVNTEAFF.

This chain links TRBV5-8 with TRBJ1-2; D not resolved. The CDR3 covers 14 residues. Looked up from germline, CDR1 is SGHTS and CDR2 is YDEGEE. V shed 3 bases and J shed 7 bases, with 16 bases lying between them. In nucleotides, the CDR3 is TGTGCCAGCAGCTCCAACTCGATGGCCCCTGGCTACACCTTC. It specifies CASSSNSMAPGYTF.

This clone was detected only once. The CDR3 DNA is TGTGCCAGCAGCTTATGGGGGGGCACTGAAGCTTTCTTT. Translated, it gives CASSLWGGTEAFF. This sequence joins TRBV7-2 and TRBJ1-1, with D maybe TRBD1 (5 bases). In germline, CDR1 is SGHTA, CDR2 FQGNSA. The CDR3 loop spans 13 amino acids. V lost 2 bases and J lost 4, with 8 bases in between.

This chain links TRBV4-1 with TRBJ2-7; D call uncertain. Germline V CDR1 and CDR2: MGHRA, YSYEKL. The length of the CDR3 is 15 residues. The V end was cut by 4 bases, the J end by 4 bases, with 17 bases between. Here the CDR3 reads CASSLAVGGYYEQYF. In nucleotides, the CDR3 is TGCGCCAGCAGCCTAGCTGTTGGTGGATATTACGAGCAGTACTTC.

V gene TRBV14 combines with J gene TRBJ1-2; D is unresolved. V shed 0 bases and J shed 2 bases, with 7 bases lying between them. There are 14 residues in the CDR3. Germline CDR1 and CDR2: SGHDN and FVKESK. The CDR3 loop reads CASSQDSGNYGYTF. The CDR3 DNA reads as TGTGCCAGCAGCCAAGATTCCGGAAACTATGGCTACACCTTC.

This chain links TRBV6-2 or TRBV6-3 with TRBJ2-3, with TRBD2 matching over 15 bases. Germline CDR1 reads MNHEY; CDR2 reads SVGEGT. Trimming cost V 2 bases and J 4 bases; bases outside gene matches: 10. This CDR3 has 19 amino acids. The CDR3 DNA reads TGTGCCAGCAGTTACCCGGGACTAGCGGGGGGAGCGGGGGCAGATACGCAGTATTTT. It encodes CASSYPGLAGGAGADTQYF.

This clone was seen a handful of times. V usage is TRBV6-5 and J usage is TRBJ2-7; D is unresolved. The CDR3 spans 14 residues. V lost 6 bases and J lost 4, with 16 bases in between. Germline V CDR1 and CDR2: MNHEY, SVGAGI. CDR3 in amino acids: CASSPAGIRYEQYF. The CDR3 DNA sequence: TGTGCCAGCAGCCCAGCAGGTATTCGGTACGAGCAGTACTTC.

V gene TRBV12-3 or TRBV12-4 combines with J gene TRBJ2-7, with D perhaps TRBD1 (5 bases). The CDR3 runs to 12 residues. V lost 3 bases to trimming and J lost 6 bases, with 9 bases between them. In DNA, the CDR3 is TGTGCCAGCAGTTTCTTAGGGGTCGAGCAGTACTTC. Its protein is CASSFLGVEQYF.

Concerning this clone: The sample contains more than one DNA sequence encoding this CDR3. V is TRBV5-1 and J is TRBJ1-6; D is uncertain. Trimming shortened V by 0 bases and J by 6 bases, and 4 bases separated the two germline ends. CDR3 length equals 13 residues. Per the germline V gene, CDR1 is SGHRS and CDR2 is YFSETQ. This CDR3 is CASSLEGNSPLHF. DNA for the CDR3: TGCGCCAGCAGCTTGGAGGGTAATTCACCCCTCCACTTT.

The rearrangement uses TRBV5-4 and TRBJ2-7, with D perhaps matching TRBD1 (5 bases). Trimming cost V 6 bases and J 2 bases, with 12 bases left between them. The CDR3 is 13 amino acids. CDR1 and CDR2 from the germline V gene are SGHNT and YYREEE (reference sequence). The CDR3 is CASNQDNTYEQYF. DNA of the CDR3: TGTGCCAGCAACCAGGACAATACCTACGAGCAGTACTTC.

The rearrangement uses TRBV7-2 and TRBJ2-2; TRBD2 matches at 7 bases. The CDR3 has 15 amino acids. V shed 5 bases and J 4 bases; nucleotides not matched to a gene: 7. Germline V lookup: CDR1 SGHTA, CDR2 FQGNSA. In nucleotides, the CDR3 is TGTGCCAGCAGCATAGTGGCTAGCGGCACCGGGGAGCTGTTTTTT. This sequence encodes CASSIVASGTGELFF.

This clone was seen a single time. The chain couples TRBV19 to TRBJ1-5; 9 bases match TRBD1. Germline V gene data show CDR1 as LNHDA and CDR2 as SQIVND (reference sequence). The CDR3 is 14 residues long. V lost 8 bases and J lost 5; bases outside the gene matches: 7. The CDR3, as DNA: TGTGCCAGTCTCCATACAGGGGGCGATCAGCCCCAGCATTTT. Amino acid sequence: CASLHTGGDQPQHF.

The V call is TRBV4-2, the J call TRBJ1-5; D is perhaps TRBD1 (5 bases). The V end lost 1 base, the J end lost 7 bases, and 11 bases lay between the germline ends. CDR1 is LGHNA, CDR2 YNFKEQ, per germline. This CDR3 has 14 amino acids. The CDR3 spells CASSQVGGRQPQHF. The CDR3 coding sequence is TGTGCCAGCAGCCAAGTTGGGGGACGGCAGCCCCAGCATTTT.

The chain uses TRBV7-2 and TRBJ1-1; D is perhaps TRBD1 (6 bases). This CDR3 comprises 14 residues. Germline CDR1 SGHTA, CDR2 FQGNSA. V lost 4 bases and J 5 bases, leaving 14 bases between the germline ends. The CDR3 is CASSSQGFKTEAFF. As DNA, the CDR3 is TGTGCCAGCAGCTCACAGGGTTTTAAAACTGAAGCTTTCTTT. The whole variable domain, remainder taken from reference TRBV7-2 and TRBJ1-1, is GAGVSQSPSNKVTEKGKDVELRCDPISGHTALYWYRQSLGQGLEFLIYFQGNSAPDKSGLPSDRFSAERTGGSVSTLTIQRTQQEDSAVYLCASSSQGFKTEAFFGQGTRLTVV.

The chain has TRBV24-1 and TRBJ2-1; 9 nucleotides line up with TRBD1. The trim removed 4 bases at V and 10 bases at J, leaving 10 bases unmatched. There are 15 residues in the CDR3. Germline V gene data show CDR1 as KGHDR and CDR2 as SFDVKD. CDR3 amino acids: CATSDPGQGMEEQFF. CDR3 DNA sequence: TGTGCCACCAGTGACCCGGGACAGGGCATGGAGGAGCAGTTCTTC.

The chain couples TRBV28 to TRBJ1-2; the D gene is possibly TRBD1 (5 bases). The CDR3 contains 14 residues. Germline CDR1 and CDR2: MDHEN and SYDVKM. The V and J ends lost 3 bases and 2 bases respectively, with 10 bases between them. CDR3 in amino acids: CASSFGGGNYGYTF. In DNA form, the CDR3 reads TGTGCCAGCAGTTTTGGGGGGGGAAACTATGGCTACACCTTC.

Comments on this clone: The same CDR3 also results from other DNA sequences found in this sample. This chain links TRBV6-5 with TRBJ1-5; D possibly corresponds to TRBD1 (5 bases). The CDR3 is 15 residues long. Per germline, CDR1 MNHEY and CDR2 SVGAGI. V was clipped by 0 bases and J by 5 bases, with 11 bases between them. The CDR3 coding sequence is TGTGCCAGCAGTTACTCGCGGGGCGGTGATCAGCCCCAGCATTTT. The encoded protein is CASSYSRGGDQPQHF.